This T cell receptor beta chain was observed in a study of STAT5B mutations in CD4+ large granular lymphocyte leukemia. Whole-study results and caveats: Top patient clones used TRBV06 genes more often: 8/27 versus 2/35 in controls. Without putative leukemic clones, patient CD4-sorted repertoires remained more clonal than healthy CD4+ repertoires.

The germline CDR1 and CDR2 sequences are MNHEY and SVGAGI. The CDR3 extends over 16 amino acids. On this clone: Its antigen is unknown. Germline is not matched at one junction end, which may reflect a read error.

The assay was run at survey level. Original methodology: Lowest detectable productive clonotype frequency was 2.59 x 10-5. The assay was immunoSEQ multiplex PCR, and TCRdb's table has in-frame clones only and misses some. V and J calls and clone size come straight from that table; D and trimming were deduced from the DNA. Of around 29,000 clones in the sample, around 80% are singletons; the top ten hold 5.5% to 8%. The source material was CD4+ T cells from blood buffy coats. The source of this sequence is a human donor in good health. The gene calls are TRBV6-5 and TRBJ1-2, with D unresolved. The CDR3 reads CASSYSPALTNYGYTF. As DNA, the CDR3 is TGTGCCAGCAGCTACTCCCCCGCCCTAACTAACTATGGCTACACCTTC.